Shown below are 20 T cell receptor beta chains from a single sample sequenced in a study of T cell clonality in common variable immunodeficiency. The protocol was immunoSEQ multiplex PCR, while the TCRdb copy is restricted to in-frame clones and leaves out a portion. The sample includes some 39,000 clones, none of them occurring once. The sequenced sample was peripheral blood mononuclear cells. The receptors stem from a person between 18 and 75 years old in good health.

This clone was detected many times. Sequencing ends 3 residues short of the CDR3 end; the germline J gene provides the rest. The chain employs TRBV5-1 and TRBJ2-7; a possible D gene is TRBD1 (6 bases). The CDR3 loop spans 14 amino acids. V was clipped by 0 bases and J by 5 bases, with 12 bases between them. CDR1 SGHRS and CDR2 YFSETQ come from the germline V gene. CDR3 sequence: CASSLAAGGNEQYF. Partial CDR3 DNA: TGCGCCAGCAGCTTGGCGGCTGGGGGCAACGAG.

This clone was recorded at least ten times. The CDR3 DNA, read in part, is TGTGCCAGCAGACCCACTAGCGTTGGTGGCACCGGGGAG. This codes for CASRPTSVGGTGE. The whole CDR3 region reads CASRPTSVGGTGELFF. The chain has TRBV6-2 or TRBV6-3 and TRBJ2-2; 7 bases map to TRBD2. The CDR3 goes on 3 residues after the read ends, and that part is filled in from the germline J gene. CDR3 size: 16 residues. Germline trimming cut 6 bases from V and 4 bases from J; bases unmatched to any gene: 11. Germline V gene sequence: CDR1 MNHEY, CDR2 SVGEGT.

This clone was counted ten times or more. The read stops 3 residues short of the end of the CDR3; the missing end is completed from the germline J gene. The chain joins TRBV19 to TRBJ1-1; the D gene is possibly TRBD1 (6 bases). V was shortened by 4 bases and J by 5 bases, with 11 bases between the two germline ends. This CDR3 is built from 13 residues. Germline V lookup: CDR1 LNHDA, CDR2 SQIVND (reference sequence). Here the CDR3 reads CASSTQGRTEAFF. CDR3 DNA, as far as it was read: TGTGCCAGTAGTACACAGGGAAGGACTGAA.

This clone was counted many times. The read halts 3 residues ahead of the CDR3 end, with the missing end drawn from the germline J gene. The rearrangement uses TRBV7-9 and TRBJ2-7, with D maybe TRBD1 (6 bases). The CDR3 is made up of 14 amino acids. The germline V and J ends were trimmed by 5 bases and 0 bases, with 11 bases remaining between them. CDR1 SEHNR and CDR2 FQNEAQ come from the germline V gene (reference sequence). Incomplete CDR3 DNA: TGTGCCAGCAGCGTCAGGGGTGGCTCCTACGAG. Translating it yields CASSVRGGSYE. The complete CDR3 protein is CASSVRGGSYEQYF. Full variable domain (rest looked up from reference TRBV7-9 and TRBJ2-7): DTGVSQNPRHKITKRGQNVTFRCDPISEHNRLYWYRQTLGQGPEFLTYFQNEAQLEKSRLLSDRFSAERPKGSFSTLEIQRTEQGDSAMYLCASSVRGGSYEQYFGPGTRLTVT.

As for this clone: The read stops 3 residues short of the end of the CDR3; the missing end is completed from the germline J gene. The rearrangement links TRBV5-1 to TRBJ2-3, with 11 bases matching TRBD2. Germline V gives CDR1 SGHRS, CDR2 YFSETQ. The CDR3 totals 16 residues. The part of the CDR3 DNA that was read is TGCGCCAGCAGCCCTGGCGAACTAGCGGGAGTAGAGACG. Protein: CASSPGELAGVET. In full, the CDR3 reads CASSPGELAGVETQYF.

This clone was detected only a few times. The read finishes 3 residues shy of the CDR3 end, and the germline J gene is used to complete it. The chain employs TRBV2 and TRBJ1-6; D unclear. CDR3 length: 13 amino acids. The germline V gene encodes CDR1 SNHLY and CDR2 FYNNEI. The germline V and J ends were trimmed by 2 bases and 6 bases, with 5 bases remaining between them. The sequenced CDR3 bases are TGTGCCAGCAGTGAAACAGCTAATTCACCC. It codes for CASSETANSP. From start to end, the CDR3 is CASSETANSPLHF.

This clone was counted many times. The CDR3 is cut off 3 residues early in the read; its end comes from the germline J gene. The chain employs TRBV20-1 and TRBJ1-2; a weak D match, TRBD1 (5 bases). Between the trimmed V and J ends, which lost 1 base and 4 bases, there was a span of 13 bases. Germline V gene data show CDR1 as DFQATT and CDR2 as SNEGSKA (reference sequence). The CDR3 is made up of 14 amino acids. The sequenced part of the CDR3 DNA is TGCAGTGCTAGAGTGTTGGGGGGGACCTATGGC. This translates into CSARVLGGTYG. The whole CDR3 reads CSARVLGGTYGYTF.

This clone was seen at least ten times. The CDR3 sequence: CASSHPGIGSPLFF. The CDR3 bases that were read are TGTGCCAGCAGCCATCCGGGGATCGGTTCACCG. This chain uses TRBV14 with TRBJ2-2, with a tentative D call TRBD2 (5 bases). Read sequence stops 3 residues before the CDR3 end, and the germline J gene provides the missing end. Germline lookup yields CDR1 SGHDN and CDR2 FVKESK. CDR3 length equals 14 residues.

This clone was picked up many times. The read stops 3 residues short of the end of the CDR3; the missing end is completed from the germline J gene. The chain is built from TRBV6-2 or TRBV6-3 and TRBJ2-7, with 8 bases matching TRBD2. The CDR3 has 14 residues. The germline gives CDR1 MNHEY, CDR2 SVGEGT. V shed 6 bases and J 4 bases; nucleotides not matched to a gene: 8. CDR3 bases read: TGTGCCAGCAGCCGTAGCGGGACGATTTACGAG. Translating it yields CASSRSGTIYE. The CDR3 in its entirety is CASSRSGTIYEQYF.

The table lists this clone with many counts. The CDR3 loop reads CSAGAGTGDYGYTF. Incomplete CDR3 DNA: TGCAGTGCCGGCGCCGGGACAGGCGACTATGGC. The V and J genes are TRBV20-1 and TRBJ1-2, with 8 bases that match TRBD1. The read ends 3 residues shy of where the CDR3 ends; the end is completed using the germline J gene. CDR3 size: 14 residues. Germline V gene lookup returns CDR1 DFQATT and CDR2 SNEGSKA (reference sequence). After removal of 6 bases from V and 3 bases from J, the junction contained 9 bases not matched to a gene.

This clone was found many times. The read comes to an end 3 residues before the CDR3 does, leaving the germline J gene to fill in the end. The gene calls are TRBV20-1 and TRBJ2-3; 12 bases map to TRBD2. This CDR3 has 15 residues. The germline V gene encodes CDR1 DFQATT and CDR2 SNEGSKA (reference sequence). The J segment lost 8 bases and the V segment lost 3 bases, leaving 9 bases of the junction unmatched. Incomplete CDR3 DNA: TGCAGTGCTAGCCCGACTAGCGGGAGTAAGGGTACG. Translation gives CSASPTSGSKGT. The full CDR3 protein reads CSASPTSGSKGTQYF.

The sample holds many counts of this clone. The DNA ends 3 residues before the CDR3 does, and the rest of the CDR3 is filled in from the germline J gene. This sequence joins TRBV5-1 and TRBJ2-1; D is possibly TRBD2 (7 bases). The V end was cut by 5 bases, the J end by 9 bases, with 15 bases between. CDR3 length equals 13 residues. Germline V CDR1 and CDR2: SGHRS, YFSETQ. Incomplete CDR3 DNA: TGCGCCAGCAGGCTCTGGGGGGGGCCTGAG. Its translation: CASRLWGGPE. The whole CDR3 protein is CASRLWGGPEQFF.

This clone was seen ten or more times. The CDR3 extends 3 residues past the end of the read, so its final part is completed from the germline J gene. The genes are TRBV19 and TRBJ1-4; 8 bases line up with TRBD1. This CDR3 is 15 amino acids long. CDR1 is LNHDA and CDR2 is SQIVND in the germline V gene (reference sequence). V was clipped by 4 bases and J by 4 bases; unmatched bases: 5. The CDR3 DNA, read in part, is TGTGCCAGTAGTACCGGGACAGGCGGTAATGAAAAA. Translated, it gives CASSTGTGGNEK. The full CDR3 reads CASSTGTGGNEKLFF.

This clone was observed at least ten times. With the read ending 3 residues before the CDR3 end, the germline J gene is used to fill in that end. The chain employs TRBV5-4 and TRBJ2-3; TRBD2 aligns across 9 bases. This CDR3 comprises 14 residues. V was clipped by 3 bases and J by 2 bases; unmatched bases: 1. Germline CDR1 reads SGHNT; CDR2 reads YYREEE (reference sequence). Here the CDR3 reads CASSSGLATDTQYF. The DNA read from the CDR3 is TGTGCCAGCAGCTCGGGACTAGCCACAGATACG.

This clone has at least ten counts. The CDR3 end lies 3 residues beyond the end of the read and is filled in from the germline J gene. This chain links TRBV5-1 with TRBJ2-1, with 9 nucleotides matching TRBD2. This CDR3 has 15 residues. V lost 0 bases and J lost 7; bases outside the gene matches: 5. Germline CDR1 reads SGHRS; CDR2 reads YFSETQ. The part of the CDR3 DNA that was read is TGCGCCAGCAGCTTGGGTAGCGGGAGTACGAATGAG. Protein: CASSLGSGSTNE. The entire CDR3 protein is CASSLGSGSTNEQFF.

The sample holds many counts of this clone. The missing CDR3 end, 3 residues past where the read stops, is filled in from the germline J gene. The rearrangement links TRBV20-1 to TRBJ2-4; 9 bases line up with TRBD1. V gave up 0 bases and J gave up 8 bases; unmatched junction bases: 8. This CDR3 comprises 15 residues. CDR1 is DFQATT, CDR2 SNEGSKA, per germline (reference sequence). The CDR3 spells CSARDGRTGEYIQYF. The sequenced part of the CDR3 DNA is TGCAGTGCTAGAGATGGGAGGACAGGGGAATACATT.

This clone occurred many times. CDR3 DNA, as far as it was read: TGTGCCAGCAGTGATCCGGGACAGGGGGTTTCACCC. Amino acid sequence: CASSDPGQGVSP. The whole CDR3 sequence is CASSDPGQGVSPLHF. The chain combines TRBV6-1 with TRBJ1-6; 11 positions agree with TRBD1. From the germline J gene comes the end of the CDR3, since the read stops 3 residues before it. Germline V gene data show CDR1 as MNHNS and CDR2 as SASEGT. The CDR3 totals 15 residues. The ends lost 3 bases at V and 9 bases at J; junction bases unmatched: 4.

This clone was found many times. The CDR3: CASSLPGVGGNEQFF. The sequenced CDR3 bases are TGTGCCAGCAGTTTACCGGGGGTAGGTGGGAATGAG. The chain has TRBV28 and TRBJ2-1; D perhaps matches TRBD2 (6 bases). The DNA ends 3 residues before the CDR3 does, and the rest of the CDR3 is filled in from the germline J gene. V lost 2 bases to trimming and J lost 7 bases, with 15 bases between them. The germline V gene encodes CDR1 MDHEN and CDR2 SYDVKM. The CDR3 has 15 residues.

This clone was seen a few times. CDR3 DNA (partial): TGCAGTGCCTCCGGGACTAGCGGGACCTACAATGAG. It codes for CSASGTSGTYNE. The CDR3 as a whole reads CSASGTSGTYNEQFF. The V gene is TRBV20-1, the J gene TRBJ2-1; 13 bases align to TRBD2. The CDR3 end falls 3 residues outside the read, so it is completed with the germline J gene. CDR3 size: 15 residues. The ends lost 6 bases at V and 2 bases at J; junction bases unmatched: 4. Germline V gene lookup returns CDR1 DFQATT and CDR2 SNEGSKA (reference sequence).

This clone was detected ten times or more. The observed sequence ends 3 residues before the CDR3 terminus, with the missing tail filled in from the germline J gene. The J gene is TRBJ1-6, the V gene TRBV7-3; 9 nucleotides line up with TRBD1. The CDR3 has 16 residues. Trimming at V came to 1 base and at J to 3 bases, leaving 1 base not matched to a gene. The germline CDR1 and CDR2 sequences are SGHTA and FQGTGA. The covered CDR3 bases are TGTGCCAGCAGCTTAAGGGACAGGGTCTATAATTCACCC. Translated: CASSLRDRVYNSP. The full CDR3 reads CASSLRDRVYNSPLHF. Full variable domain (missing parts from reference TRBV7-3 and TRBJ1-6): GAGVSQTPSNKVTEKGKYVELRCDPISGHTALYWYRQSLGQGPEFLIYFQGTGAADDSGLPNDRFFAVRPEGSVSTLKIQRTERGDSAVYLCASSLRDRVYNSPLHFGNGTRLTVT.